The next 15 T cell receptor beta chains were all read from a single sample in a study of T cell changes during pregnancy in multiple sclerosis (dated by TCRdb to about 2019). The method was the immunoSEQ multiplex PCR assay. TCRdb stores this immuneACCESS table with in-frame sequences only. Part of the clones is absent; in the studies checked, under half of the shortfall reflects unresolved V genes, and no reason is known for the rest. The sample table holds approximately 100,000 clones, of which about 93% were seen once. The ten largest make up about 4.5% of the sample. Sequences were derived from peripheral blood, sampled in the first trimester of pregnancy. The source is a female donor with multiple sclerosis, enrolled in a pregnancy study.

The chain couples TRBV2 to TRBJ1-2; TRBD1 agrees at 9 bases. The germline CDR1 and CDR2 sequences are SNHLY and FYNNEI. V was clipped by 5 bases and J by 8 bases; unmatched bases: 6. CDR3 size: 13 residues. The CDR3: CASSSRQGVGYTF. In DNA, the CDR3 is TGTGCCAGCAGTTCCAGACAGGGGGTAGGCTACACCTTC.

This chain uses TRBV9 with TRBJ2-3; the match to TRBD2 covers 11 bases. CDR1 and CDR2 (germline): SGDLS, YYNGEE. The CDR3 totals 16 residues. V shed 3 bases and J 6 bases; nucleotides not matched to a gene: 9. In nucleotides, the CDR3 is TGTGCCAGCAGCGCCCAACTAGCGGGGGCAGGGGATACGCAGTATTTT. Translation: CASSAQLAGAGDTQYF. Drawing the rest from reference TRBV9 and TRBJ2-3, the complete variable domain is DSGVTQTPKHLITATGQRVTLRCSPRSGDLSVYWYQQSLDQGLQFLIQYYNGEERAKGNILERFSAQQFPDLHSELNLSSLELGDSALYFCASSAQLAGAGDTQYFGPGTRLTVL.

The CDR3 nucleotides are TGTGCCAGTAAAGGCGAGGGCAATCAGCCCCAGCATTTT. It encodes CASKGEGNQPQHF. The chain is built from TRBV19 and TRBJ1-5; D is ambiguous. V lost 7 bases and J 2 bases, leaving 9 bases between the germline ends. CDR1 and CDR2 (germline): LNHDA, SQIVND (reference sequence). This CDR3 spans 13 amino acids.

The chain combines TRBV19 with TRBJ2-5; tentative D call: TRBD1 (6 bases). Looked up from germline, CDR1 is LNHDA and CDR2 is SQIVND (reference sequence). CDR3 size: 13 residues. The V gene lost 11 bases and the J gene lost 3 bases, with 16 bases spanning the gap. CDR3: CASSWGLEETQYF. The DNA for the CDR3 is TGTGCCTCTTCTTGGGGGCTCGAAGAGACCCAGTACTTC.

This rearrangement joins TRBV29-1 to TRBJ1-2; perhaps TRBD1 as D (5 bases). Germline-derived CDR1 and CDR2 are SQVTM and ANQGSEA. The ends were cut back, 4 bases at V and 6 bases at J, with 12 bases in the middle. The CDR3 runs to 12 residues. CDR3 residues: CSVVQELHGYTF. In DNA form, the CDR3 reads TGCAGCGTTGTACAGGAATTGCATGGCTACACCTTC.

The rearrangement joins TRBV2 to TRBJ2-3; TRBD2 is a possible D gene (7 bases). Germline V gene lookup returns CDR1 SNHLY and CDR2 FYNNEI. This CDR3 has 15 residues. Trimming pared 5 bases from V and 0 bases from J, leaving 12 bases between. The CDR3 nucleotides are TGTGCCAGCAGTTCCTGGGGGGGCAGCACAGATACGCAGTATTTT. Its protein product is CASSSWGGSTDTQYF.

The chain uses TRBV11-1 and TRBJ1-4; D is unresolved. The germline CDR1 and CDR2 sequences are SGHAT and FQDESV (reference sequence). The CDR3 totals 15 residues. Trimming took off 1 base at V and 4 bases at J, with 10 bases between the two ends. For the CDR3, the DNA is TGTGCCAGCAGCTTAGGAAAACAGAATAATGAAAAACTGTTTTTT. It is translated as CASSLGKQNNEKLFF.

The table lists this clone with a count of one. The J gene is TRBJ1-6, the V gene TRBV7-6; TRBD1 matches 8 bases. Germline assignment: CDR1 SGHVS and CDR2 FNYEAQ. After removal of 6 bases from V and 1 base from J, the junction contained 11 bases not matched to a gene. CDR3 size: 18 residues. CDR3 protein: CASSLYTTGGSYNSPLHF. In nucleotides, the CDR3 is TGTGCCAGCAGTTTGTACACAACAGGGGGATCCTATAATTCACCCCTCCACTTT.

The chain joins TRBV2 to TRBJ2-3; 7 bases fit TRBD2. CDR1 is SNHLY, CDR2 FYNNEI, per germline. This CDR3 has 17 residues. V lost 2 bases to trimming and J lost 3 bases; unmatched junction nucleotides: 11. CDR3 coding DNA: TGTGCCAGCAGTGAAAGTCGAGCGGGAAGGAGAACAGATACGCAGTATTTT. This encodes CASSESRAGRRTDTQYF.

This chain connects TRBV2 to TRBJ2-5, with 9 bases identical to TRBD1. J was trimmed by 2 bases and V by 3 bases; bases with no gene match: 4. The germline V gene has CDR1 SNHLY and CDR2 FYNNEI. This CDR3 region has 15 residues. CDR3 nucleotide sequence: TGTGCCAGCAGTGATTTGGGGACAGGGCAAGAGACCCAGTACTTC. The encoded protein is CASSDLGTGQETQYF.

The V call is TRBV5-4, the J call TRBJ2-2, with 9 positions matching TRBD1. In germline, CDR1 is SGHNT, CDR2 YYREEE (reference sequence). The CDR3 extends over 16 amino acids. Trimming removed 0 bases from V and 4 bases from J; junction bases left unmatched: 4. CDR3 sequence (DNA): TGTGCCAGCAGCTTGGAGGGACAGGGCGGCACCGGGGAGCTGTTTTTT. It encodes CASSLEGQGGTGELFF.

The chain recombines TRBV19 with TRBJ2-7, with D possibly matching TRBD1 (5 bases). In germline, CDR1 is LNHDA, CDR2 SQIVND (reference sequence). V lost 1 base to trimming and J lost 0 bases, with 7 bases between them. CDR3 length equals 14 residues. The CDR3 coding sequence is TGTGCCAGTAGTATAGGGACAAACTCCTACGAGCAGTACTTC. Protein sequence: CASSIGTNSYEQYF. Looking up the rest from reference TRBV19 and TRBJ2-7 gives the full variable domain: DGGITQSPKYLFRKEGQNVTLSCEQNLNHDAMYWYRQDPGQGLRLIYYSQIVNDFQKGDIAEGYSVSREKKESFPLTVTSAQKNPTAFYLCASSIGTNSYEQYFGPGTRLTVT.

The chain has TRBV6-5 and TRBJ1-1; D unclear. The V gene's germline CDR1 is MNHEY and CDR2 SVGAGI. The CDR3 spans 13 residues. The V end was cut by 2 bases, the J end by 5 bases, with 9 bases between. CDR3 protein: CASSYGSRTEAFF. The DNA for the CDR3 is TGTGCCAGCAGTTACGGGAGCAGGACTGAAGCTTTCTTT.

The CDR3: CASSKSGTSTDTQYF. For the CDR3, the DNA is TGCGCCAGCAGCAAAAGCGGGACTAGCACAGATACGCAGTATTTT. The V gene is TRBV4-1, the J gene TRBJ2-3, with 7 bases identical to TRBD2. The CDR3 is made up of 15 amino acids. Trimming cost V 5 bases and J 0 bases; bases outside gene matches: 5. In germline, CDR1 is MGHRA, CDR2 YSYEKL.

The J gene is TRBJ2-3, the V gene TRBV5-4; 8 bases map to TRBD2. The CDR3 consists of 18 residues. Germline-derived CDR1 and CDR2 are SGHNT and YYREEE (reference sequence). With 5 bases clipped from V and 0 bases from J, the junction kept 14 bases outside the gene matches. Here the CDR3 reads CASRLSPAGVLSTDTQYF. The CDR3 DNA is TGTGCCAGCAGACTCTCGCCAGCGGGGGTACTTAGCACAGATACGCAGTATTTT. The full variable domain, in which reference TRBV5-4 and TRBJ2-3 provide the parts outside the CDR3, is ETGVTQSPTHLIKTRGQQVTLRCSSQSGHNTVSWYQQALGQGPQFIFQYYREEENGRGNFPPRFSGLQFPNYSSELNVNALELDDSALYLCASRLSPAGVLSTDTQYFGPGTRLTVL.